This T cell receptor (beta chain) was documented in a study of CD8 T cells in ankylosing spondylitis. Study observations and caveats: There was reportedly significant enrichment of clones that were disease-linked in matched ankylosing spondylitis synovial fluid.

This CDR3 comprises 17 residues. Germline V lookup: CDR1 SGHTA, CDR2 FQGNSA. The junction had 12 bases not matched to a gene; V was cut back by 7 bases and J by 0 bases. Quantitative barcoded 5'-RACE was used to prepare TCR beta libraries. From the 5' RACE reads, TCRdb called clonotypes with MiXCR, one entry per CDR3 protein. The profile shows more than 150,000 distinct CDR3 sequences, over 10% of them singletons. As to this clonotype: Its target is unknown.

This TCR derives from a male donor with ankylosing spondylitis or in good health (not recorded which). Sequencing input: blood, either unsorted or a sorted T cell fraction (not recorded which). This chain connects TRBV7-2 to TRBJ2-3; 8 nucleotides agree with TRBD2. The CDR3: CASTFAPGGASTDTQYF. The CDR3 coding sequence is TGTGCCAGCACTTTCGCCCCCGGGGGGGCTAGCACAGATACGCAGTATTTT.